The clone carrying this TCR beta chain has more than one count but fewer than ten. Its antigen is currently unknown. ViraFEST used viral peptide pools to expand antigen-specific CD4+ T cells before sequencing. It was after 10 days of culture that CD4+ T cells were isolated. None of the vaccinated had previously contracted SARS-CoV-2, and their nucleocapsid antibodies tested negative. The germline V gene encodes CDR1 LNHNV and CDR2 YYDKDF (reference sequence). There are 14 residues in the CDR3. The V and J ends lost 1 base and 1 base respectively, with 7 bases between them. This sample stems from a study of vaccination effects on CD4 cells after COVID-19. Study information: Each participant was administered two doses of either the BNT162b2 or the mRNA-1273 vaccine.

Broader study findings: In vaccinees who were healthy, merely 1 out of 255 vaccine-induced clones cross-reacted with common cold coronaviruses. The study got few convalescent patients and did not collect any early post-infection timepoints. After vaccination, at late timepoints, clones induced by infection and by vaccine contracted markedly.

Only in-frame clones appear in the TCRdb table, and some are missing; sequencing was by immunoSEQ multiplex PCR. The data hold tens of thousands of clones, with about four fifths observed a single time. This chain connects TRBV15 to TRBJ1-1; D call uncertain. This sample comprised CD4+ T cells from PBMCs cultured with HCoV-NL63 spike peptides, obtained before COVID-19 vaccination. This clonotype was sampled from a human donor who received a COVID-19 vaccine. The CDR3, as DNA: TGTGCCACCAGCAGAGCGACTGCGAACACTGAAGCTTTCTTT. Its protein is CATSRATANTEAFF.